This T cell receptor beta chain was obtained from a study of cytomegalovirus exposure and HLA in healthy donors. Study-level points and caveats: The analysis excluded some indistinguishable V segments, including TRBV6-2 and TRBV6-3.

Healthy bone marrow donors made up the donor group. Primers for the PCR totalled 60 Vbeta and 13 Jbeta. Using immunoSEQ multiplex PCR, the repertoire was profiled, and TCRdb retains in-frame clones only, with some absent. The table lists 150,000 to 200,000 clones, more than 60% of them singletons, with approximately 1.5% in the top ten. A few counts support this clone. Its specificity is not known. Germline CDR1 and CDR2: SGHTA and FQGNSA. Trimming cost V 5 bases and J 8 bases, with 11 bases left between them. The CDR3 has 12 amino acids. V is TRBV7-2 and J is TRBJ2-3; D perhaps matches TRBD2 (6 bases). The source of this sequence is a woman younger than 45 in good health and CMV-seropositive. The sample was PBMCs. CDR3 DNA sequence: TGTGCCAGCAGCCCTAGCGAGAGTACGCAGTATTTT. Translated: CASSPSESTQYF.